This passage covers 21 T cell receptor beta chains from one sample sequenced in a study of glioma-infiltrating T cells after dendritic cell vaccination. The data were produced by immunoSEQ multiplex PCR, yet TCRdb's version contains in-frame clones alone and is incomplete. The sample yields roughly 96,000 clones, around three quarters seen once. Material: blood, obtained before dendritic cell vaccination. The receptors here all came from a human donor with glioblastoma.

The rearrangement links TRBV4-1 to TRBJ1-1; D is possibly TRBD1 (5 bases). Trimming shortened V by 0 bases and J by 1 base, and 24 bases separated the two germline ends. Germline V gene lookup returns CDR1 MGHRA and CDR2 YSYEKL. The CDR3 is 20 amino acids. The CDR3 bases are TGCGCCAGCAGCCAAGAGAGGCTTTTAGGAGTTGGGGCAACGAACACTGAAGCTTTCTTT. The encoded protein is CASSQERLLGVGATNTEAFF.

The V call is TRBV5-4, the J call TRBJ2-7, with TRBD1 as a possible D gene (6 bases). V lost 4 bases, J lost 1 base, and 12 bases lay in between. This CDR3 has 14 amino acids. Per the germline V gene, CDR1 is SGHNT and CDR2 is YYREEE (reference sequence). This CDR3 is CASSRDILSYEQYF. The CDR3 DNA sequence: TGTGCCAGCAGCCGGGACATCCTTTCCTACGAGCAGTACTTC. The full variable domain, its missing parts supplied by reference TRBV5-4 and TRBJ2-7, is ETGVTQSPTHLIKTRGQQVTLRCSSQSGHNTVSWYQQALGQGPQFIFQYYREEENGRGNFPPRFSGLQFPNYSSELNVNALELDDSALYLCASSRDILSYEQYFGPGTRLTVT.

As to this clone: A far larger clone is just one base off, so this is likely a read error. This chain links TRBV9 with TRBJ1-5, with TRBD1 as a possible D gene (6 bases). Germline V gene lookup returns CDR1 SGDLS and CDR2 YYNGEE. The CDR3 extends over 14 amino acids. For the CDR3, the DNA is TGTGCCAGCAGCGTAGAAGGGGGTTTACAGCCCCTGCATTTT. It codes for CASSVEGGLQPLHF.

The chain carries TRBV21-1 and TRBJ1-1; the table's D call, TRBD1, has no DNA check behind it. TRBV21-1 is deemed a pseudogene. CDR3 length equals 12 residues. The CDR3 region is CASSKNSTEAFF. CDR3 bases: TGTGCCAGCAGCAAAAACAGCACTGAAGCTTTCTTT.

This chain uses TRBV6-5 with TRBJ2-3; 8 positions match TRBD2. Germline V CDR1 and CDR2: MNHEY, SVGAGI. The CDR3 consists of 15 residues. The V gene end was trimmed by 6 bases and the J gene end by 4 bases; junction bases not matched to a gene: 9. The CDR3 region is CASRATRGGPDTQYF. CDR3 coding DNA: TGTGCCAGCAGAGCGACTCGGGGGGGCCCAGATACGCAGTATTTT.

This clone appeared a single time. This chain uses TRBV5-6 with TRBJ2-5; 7 bases match TRBD1. The V segment lost 4 bases and the J segment 1 base; nucleotides outside the gene matches: 7. CDR1 is SGHDT, CDR2 YYEEEE, per germline. The CDR3 loop spans 15 amino acids. CDR3 amino acids: CASSPRQGFQETQYF. CDR3 nucleotides: TGTGCCAGCAGCCCCCGACAGGGTTTCCAAGAGACCCAGTACTTC.

In this sample, this clone turned up a few times. V usage is TRBV6-6 and J usage is TRBJ2-7; 13 nucleotides align to TRBD2. Germline V CDR1 and CDR2: MNHNY, SVGAGI (reference sequence). The V segment lost 5 bases and the J segment 0 bases; nucleotides outside the gene matches: 4. The CDR3 sequence is 16 residues long. CDR3 loop: CASSTTSGGPSYEQYF. The CDR3 DNA reads TGTGCCAGCAGTACGACTAGCGGGGGGCCCTCCTACGAGCAGTACTTC.

The V and J genes are TRBV30 and TRBJ2-7, with a possible D match to TRBD1 (7 bases). CDR1 GTSNPN and CDR2 SVGIG come from the germline V gene (reference sequence). The CDR3 length is 12 residues. The V gene lost 5 bases and the J gene lost 12 bases, with 20 bases spanning the gap. DNA of the CDR3: TGTGCCTGGGGAGGGGACCCAGGGGGTCTGTACTTC. Its protein product is CAWGGDPGGLYF.

The genes are TRBV28 and TRBJ1-2, with D perhaps TRBD1 (6 bases). The germline V gene has CDR1 MDHEN and CDR2 SYDVKM. The CDR3 has 13 amino acids. With 6 bases removed from V and 12 bases from J, the gap between germline ends came to 20 bases. The CDR3: CASRFPGVVRHTF. CDR3 in DNA: TGTGCCAGCAGATTCCCAGGGGTGGTCCGACACACCTTC.

The genes are TRBV6-5 and TRBJ1-5; D ambiguous. This CDR3 has 14 residues. Germline V gives CDR1 MNHEY, CDR2 SVGAGI. V was pared by 6 bases and J by 0 bases, with 9 bases between. CDR3: CASRPSFSNQPQHF. The CDR3 coding sequence is TGTGCCAGCAGACCCAGTTTTAGCAATCAGCCCCAGCATTTT.

V gene TRBV21-1 combines with J gene TRBJ2-7; the table's D gene call, TRBD1, was not cross checked with the DNA. TRBV21-1 constitutes a pseudogene. The CDR3 covers 18 residues. Here the CDR3 DNA reads TGTGCCAGCAGCAAAGAGGGGACCGGGACAGGGGGTTCCTACGAGCAGTACTTC. As protein: CASSKEGTGTGGSYEQYF.

This sequence joins TRBV7-2 and TRBJ2-3; 10 bases map to TRBD2. CDR3 length: 14 amino acids. Germline CDR1 reads SGHTA; CDR2 reads FQGNSA. V gave up 8 bases and J gave up 2 bases; unmatched junction bases: 4. The CDR3, as DNA: TGTGCCAGCGGACTAGCGGCCAACACAGATACGCAGTATTTT. Its translation is CASGLAANTDTQYF.

The rearrangement uses TRBV10-3 and TRBJ2-5, with D hard to call. With 7 bases removed from V and 4 bases from J, the gap between germline ends came to 13 bases. The CDR3 contains 13 residues. CDR1 is ENHRY, CDR2 SYGVKD, per germline. The CDR3 DNA follows: TGTGCCATCACAAGGAGTATTACAGAGACCCAGTACTTC. Residues: CAITRSITETQYF.

This clone was seen just once. V and J are TRBV2 and TRBJ2-5; D gene unclear. Trimming left V 3 bases short and J 4 bases short, with 9 bases between. This CDR3 has 13 residues. Per germline, CDR1 SNHLY and CDR2 FYNNEI. The CDR3 DNA reads as TGTGCCAGCAGTGATTATCGGGTAGAGACCCAGTACTTC. Its translation is CASSDYRVETQYF.

This clone turned up a few times. The chain links TRBV27 to TRBJ1-5; 8 bases fit TRBD1. Germline values: CDR1 MNHEY, CDR2 SMNVEV (reference sequence). Trimming took 5 bases from V and 7 from J; bases not matched to a gene: 7. This CDR3 region has 14 residues. The CDR3 spells CASSPQGARQPQHF. The CDR3 nucleotides read TGTGCCAGCAGTCCTCAGGGGGCGAGGCAGCCCCAGCATTTT.

This sequence joins TRBV18 and TRBJ1-1; 11 bases fit TRBD1. This CDR3 spans 16 amino acids. Germline V gene lookup returns CDR1 KGHSH and CDR2 LQKENI. The V and J ends lost 5 bases and 5 bases, in that order; junction bases with no gene match: 10. For the CDR3, the DNA is TGTGCCAGCTCAGATAATATGGACAGGGGGCATACTGAAGCTTTCTTT. This sequence encodes CASSDNMDRGHTEAFF.

The chain couples TRBV30 to TRBJ2-1; the match to TRBD2 covers 12 bases. V shed 1 base, J shed 6 bases, and the junction held 10 bases outside the gene matches. The CDR3 extends over 17 amino acids. CDR1 GTSNPN and CDR2 SVGIG come from the germline V gene (reference sequence). In DNA form, the CDR3 reads TGTGCCTGGAGTGCAAAACTCGCTAGCGGGGGGGCCAATGAGCAGTTCTTC. This gives the protein CAWSAKLASGGANEQFF.

The gene calls are TRBV2 and TRBJ1-1; D is ambiguous. Germline lookup yields CDR1 SNHLY and CDR2 FYNNEI. CDR3 length: 13 amino acids. V was pared by 6 bases and J by 1 base, with 9 bases between. The CDR3: CASSKEGNTEAFF. The DNA of the CDR3 is TGTGCCAGCAGCAAAGAGGGGAACACTGAAGCTTTCTTT.

This rearrangement joins TRBV5-1 to TRBJ1-4; perhaps TRBD1 as D (6 bases). Trimming took 4 bases from V and 0 from J, leaving 13 bases between them. Germline loops: CDR1 SGHRS, CDR2 YFSETQ. CDR3 length: 16 residues. CDR3 protein: CASSIQGPPTNEKLFF. The CDR3 DNA sequence: TGCGCCAGCAGCATTCAGGGGCCCCCAACTAATGAAAAACTGTTTTTT.

The rearrangement links TRBV7-8 to TRBJ2-7; D may be TRBD1 (6 bases). V lost 1 base, J lost 2 bases, and 12 bases lay in between. Germline V gene data show CDR1 as SGHVS and CDR2 as FQNEAQ. The CDR3 is 15 amino acids. CDR3 region: CASSLGAGAAYEQYF. The CDR3 bases are TGTGCCAGCAGCTTAGGGGCAGGGGCCGCCTACGAGCAGTACTTC.

In this sample, this clone turned up a few times. This rearrangement joins TRBV5-1 to TRBJ2-6, with D uncertain. This CDR3 comprises 16 residues. V was cut by 4 bases and J by 1 base, with 12 bases left in between. Per the germline V gene, CDR1 is SGHRS and CDR2 is YFSETQ. CDR3 region: CASSGGPPSGANVLTF. The DNA for the CDR3 is TGCGCCAGCAGCGGTGGGCCACCGTCTGGGGCCAACGTCCTGACTTTC.